The clone carrying this T cell receptor beta chain is judged medium-sized. Its antigen is still unknown. The data derive from a study of cytomegalovirus exposure and HLA in healthy donors. Across the whole study: From donors who were HLA-typed, an early data release held 81 million or so unique TCRs.

Study outcomes and limitations: According to the study, roughly 180 TCR beta chains were cytomegalovirus-associated.

The PCR contained 60 Vbeta and 13 Jbeta primers. The repertoire was sequenced with immunoSEQ multiplex PCR; TCRdb's copy has only in-frame clones and lacks some. Among some 140,000 clones listed, 70% to 80% were seen once. Sample: PBMCs. The source of this sequence is a man aged 25 to 45 in good health and CMV-seronegative.

CDR3 bases: TGTGCCAGCAGTGATGGTAATGGCCGCACAGATACGCAGTATTTT. Encoded protein: CASSDGNGRTDTQYF. This chain connects TRBV6-1 to TRBJ2-3; D is ambiguous. The CDR3 is 15 residues long. Trimming stripped 3 bases from V and 1 base from J, with 11 bases between. Germline assignment: CDR1 MNHNS and CDR2 SASEGT.